These 16 T cell receptor beta chains originate from one sample sequenced in a study of OX40 agonist ivuxolimab in advanced cancers. Repertoires were generated with immunoSEQ multiplex PCR, while TCRdb's copy carries only in-frame clones and drops some. This sample yields approximately 90,000 clones, of which about 85% are seen a single time; less than 5% belongs to the top ten. The starting material was CD4+ or CD8+ T cells sorted from blood, obtained in a trial of the OX40 agonist ivuxolimab. Receptors originate from an adult with an advanced solid tumor such as melanoma, head and neck, liver or kidney cancer.

The CDR3 spells CASRTPQGAGETQYF. The CDR3 DNA is TGTGCCAGCAGAACTCCACAGGGGGCAGGGGAGACCCAGTACTTC. The J gene is TRBJ2-5, the V gene TRBV28, with 9 bases aligning to TRBD1. CDR1 and CDR2 from the germline V gene are MDHEN and SYDVKM. The CDR3 is 15 residues long. Unmatched junction bases numbered 10, after V lost 6 bases and J lost 5 bases.

As regards this clone: At one end, the junction sequence differs from germline, possibly due to a read error. This rearrangement joins TRBV7-2 to TRBJ2-2, with a weak D call TRBD2 (5 bases). The CDR3 extends over 14 amino acids. Per germline, CDR1 SGHTA and CDR2 FQGNSA. CDR3 sequence (DNA): TGTGCCAGCAGCCTAGCCGGTCGCTACGGGGAGCTGTTTTTT. As protein: CASSLAGRYGELFF.

In its sample, this clone was seen once. This rearrangement joins TRBV6-5 to TRBJ2-2; 7 bases map to TRBD2. The germline V gene encodes CDR1 MNHEY and CDR2 SVGAGI. This CDR3 contains 16 residues. With V trimmed by 2 bases and J by 1 base, 4 bases remained unmatched. This CDR3 reads CASSYTERENTGELFF. The DNA of the CDR3 is TGTGCCAGCAGTTACACAGAGCGGGAGAACACCGGGGAGCTGTTTTTT.

The J gene is TRBJ2-1, the V gene TRBV11-2; a weak D match, TRBD1 (5 bases). The CDR3 is made up of 17 amino acids. CDR1 is SGHAT, CDR2 FQNNGV, per germline. V gave up 0 bases and J gave up 4 bases, with 16 bases separating them. The CDR3, as DNA: TGTGCCAGCAGCTTAGATCTCATGGGTCAGGGATACAATGAGCAGTTCTTC. Translating it yields CASSLDLMGQGYNEQFF. Full variable domain (outside the CDR3, taken from reference TRBV11-2 and TRBJ2-1): EAGVAQSPRYKIIEKRQSVAFWCNPISGHATLYWYQQILGQGPKLLIQFQNNGVVDDSQLPKDRFSAERLKGVDSTLKIQPAKLEDSAVYLCASSLDLMGQGYNEQFFGPGTRLTVL.

This chain links TRBV5-1 with TRBJ2-5, with 11 bases lining up with TRBD2. CDR3 length: 14 amino acids. With V trimmed by 6 bases and J by 4 bases, 5 bases remained unmatched. Germline CDR1 is SGHRS and CDR2 is YFSETQ. CDR3 coding DNA: TGCGCCAGCACAACTAGCGGGAGAGTAGAGACCCAGTACTTC. Translation: CASTTSGRVETQYF.

The CDR3 loop is CASSFRRDLKGTEAFF. In DNA form, the CDR3 reads TGTGCCAGCAGCTTCCGCCGGGACCTCAAAGGGACTGAAGCTTTCTTT. The chain combines TRBV7-8 with TRBJ1-1; D perhaps matches TRBD1 (5 bases). Deletions cut 3 bases from V and 5 bases from J, with 19 bases between. This CDR3 has 16 residues. The V gene's germline CDR1 is SGHVS and CDR2 FQNEAQ.

The CDR3: CASSLEGQSFSEQFF. CDR3 in DNA: TGCGCCAGCAGCTTGGAGGGACAGTCTTTTTCTGAGCAGTTCTTC. The chain links TRBV5-1 to TRBJ2-1; 7 bases line up with TRBD1. Trimming cost V 0 bases and J 9 bases; bases outside gene matches: 9. The CDR3 has 15 amino acids. In germline, CDR1 is SGHRS, CDR2 YFSETQ.

The chain employs TRBV7-9 and TRBJ2-7; 9 nucleotides line up with TRBD2. V was pared by 2 bases and J by 6 bases, with 5 bases of the junction left unmatched. This CDR3 comprises 14 residues. CDR1 and CDR2 from the germline V gene are SEHNR and FQNEAQ (reference sequence). The CDR3 DNA reads as TGTGCCAGCAGCTTATTAGCGGGAGTAGGCGAGCAGTACTTC. Protein product: CASSLLAGVGEQYF.

This chain connects TRBV19 to TRBJ1-5; D unresolved. This CDR3 contains 14 residues. V lost 7 bases to trimming and J lost 5 bases, with 15 bases between them. Per the germline V gene, CDR1 is LNHDA and CDR2 is SQIVND (reference sequence). The CDR3 DNA reads TGTGCCAGTACCCTTATAGGTTCCGATCAGCCCCAGCATTTT. It is translated as CASTLIGSDQPQHF.

The chain carries TRBV11-2 and TRBJ1-4, with 7 bases identical to TRBD1. Germline lookup yields CDR1 SGHAT and CDR2 FQNNGV. This CDR3 region has 12 residues. Trimming removed 2 bases from V and 11 bases from J; junction bases left unmatched: 2. The CDR3 is CASSLQGGKLFF. CDR3 bases: TGTGCCAGCAGCTTACAAGGGGGCAAACTGTTTTTT.

The chain has TRBV30 and TRBJ2-7, with 7 bases matching TRBD1. The CDR3 totals 15 residues. Per the germline V gene, CDR1 is GTSNPN and CDR2 is SVGIG (reference sequence). V shed 4 bases, J shed 1 base, and the junction held 10 bases outside the gene matches. CDR3 amino acids: CAWKPPPGGSYEQYF. The CDR3 nucleotides are TGTGCCTGGAAACCCCCCCCAGGGGGATCCTACGAGCAGTACTTC.

The chain employs TRBV7-9 and TRBJ2-5; D is unresolved. V was pared by 0 bases and J by 5 bases, with 10 bases between. Germline CDR1 is SEHNR and CDR2 is FQNEAQ (reference sequence). This CDR3 contains 14 residues. The CDR3 DNA follows: TGTGCCAGCAGCTTAGCAGCTTCGGGCGAGACCCAGTACTTC. The encoded protein is CASSLAASGETQYF.

V usage is TRBV7-9 and J usage is TRBJ2-5; no definite D call. Trimming took off 8 bases at V and 5 bases at J, with 9 bases between the two ends. The CDR3 runs 11 residues. CDR1 and CDR2 from the germline V gene are SEHNR and FQNEAQ (reference sequence). This chain's CDR3 is CASAQGETQYF. The CDR3 DNA reads TGTGCCAGCGCCCAAGGGGAGACCCAGTACTTC.

This chain joins TRBV11-3 and TRBJ2-4; possible D gene TRBD2, 7 bases. Germline V gene sequence: CDR1 SGHNT, CDR2 YENEEA. This CDR3 has 19 residues. Trimming removed 3 bases from V and 0 bases from J, with 21 bases in between. The CDR3 is CASSLGEGRGGLAKNIQYF. The CDR3 nucleotides are TGTGCCAGCAGCTTGGGGGAAGGTCGCGGGGGCCTAGCCAAAAACATTCAGTACTTC.

The chain is built from TRBV19 and TRBJ2-4; D remains unclear. Germline CDR1 reads LNHDA; CDR2 reads SQIVND (reference sequence). This CDR3 comprises 17 residues. V lost 4 bases and J lost 0, with 16 bases in between. CDR3 region: CASSTPWAALAKNIQYF. CDR3 coding DNA: TGTGCCAGTAGTACCCCCTGGGCAGCGCTAGCCAAAAACATTCAGTACTTC.

The chain links TRBV4-1 to TRBJ1-5; TRBD1 agrees at 11 bases. The CDR3 spans 17 residues. Germline-derived CDR1 and CDR2 are MGHRA and YSYEKL. Unmatched junction bases numbered 8, after V lost 1 base and J lost 6 bases. CDR3 protein: CASSQAGTGGGSQPQHF. The DNA for the CDR3 is TGCGCCAGCAGCCAAGCTGGGACAGGGGGTGGTAGTCAGCCCCAGCATTTT.